One T cell receptor (beta chain) is described in this entry. Sorting used thawed, overnight-rested PBMC stained with anti-CD3, a viability dye and GMM-loaded CD1B tetramer. CD1B tetramers were loaded with Rhodococcus equi-derived C32 glucose monomycolate. The V segment lost 3 bases and the J segment 2 bases; nucleotides outside the gene matches: 5. The CDR3 covers 14 residues. CDR1 is GTSNPN, CDR2 SVGIG, per germline (reference sequence). Chain pairing is unknown; alpha and beta were sequenced separately. Sequencing was performed with immunoSEQ multiplex PCR; in TCRdb, only in-frame clones are kept and a portion is missing. The sample includes 80,000 to 100,000 clones, roughly 88% of them seen just once. This record comes from a study of T cells in tuberculosis. Background on the study: T cells were selected with CD1B tetramers loaded with glucose monomycolate.

Regarding the study as a whole: T cells binding CD1B-GMM tetramer weakly possibly escaped the sort.

This TCR came from an adult woman with latent tuberculosis. Input material: CD1b-GMM tetramer-negative cells sorted from PBMCs. The genes are TRBV30 and TRBJ2-3; TRBD1 aligns across 7 bases. CDR3 loop: CAWSPTGSTDTQYF. For the CDR3, the DNA is TGTGCCTGGAGCCCGACAGGGTCCACAGATACGCAGTATTTT.